This T cell receptor (beta chain) was identified in a study of T-cell memory formation after mild COVID-19. MiXCR, applied by TCRdb to the 5' RACE reads, yields one record per CDR3 protein. The sample shows 400,000 or so distinct CDR3 sequences, roughly 20% of them seen only once. V lost 1 base, J lost 4 bases, and 13 bases lay in between. This CDR3 comprises 15 residues. Looked up from germline, CDR1 is LNHNV and CDR2 is YYDKDF (reference sequence). The V call is TRBV15, the J call TRBJ2-5, with a weak D call TRBD2 (5 bases). This TCR was recovered from an adult woman who had mild COVID-19 (a few samples of this study predate the infection). Cell type and time point are not known. Sequenced: PBMCs or a T cell subset sorted from them (not recorded which). CDR3 in DNA: TGTGCCACCAGCAGAGCCCAGGAGGCGCGAGAGACCCAGTACTTC. This encodes CATSRAQEARETQYF.